Included here is one T cell receptor beta chain sequence, with context. V lost 3 bases and J 3 bases, leaving 9 bases between the germline ends. Per germline, CDR1 ENHRY and CDR2 SYGVKD. CDR3 length equals 14 residues. This sample is part of a study of T cell changes during pregnancy in multiple sclerosis. Sequenced by immunoSEQ multiplex PCR; TCRdb stores in-frame clones only, minus some. Among about 38,000 clones listed, around 90% were seen once. The TCR sequence derives from a female donor with multiple sclerosis, enrolled in a pregnancy study. The genes are TRBV10-3 and TRBJ1-5; D not certain. The sample was CD8+ T cells from peripheral blood mononuclear cells, taken after pregnancy. The CDR3: CAISDVDTNQPQHF. The CDR3, as DNA: TGTGCCATCAGTGACGTCGACACCAATCAGCCCCAGCATTTT.